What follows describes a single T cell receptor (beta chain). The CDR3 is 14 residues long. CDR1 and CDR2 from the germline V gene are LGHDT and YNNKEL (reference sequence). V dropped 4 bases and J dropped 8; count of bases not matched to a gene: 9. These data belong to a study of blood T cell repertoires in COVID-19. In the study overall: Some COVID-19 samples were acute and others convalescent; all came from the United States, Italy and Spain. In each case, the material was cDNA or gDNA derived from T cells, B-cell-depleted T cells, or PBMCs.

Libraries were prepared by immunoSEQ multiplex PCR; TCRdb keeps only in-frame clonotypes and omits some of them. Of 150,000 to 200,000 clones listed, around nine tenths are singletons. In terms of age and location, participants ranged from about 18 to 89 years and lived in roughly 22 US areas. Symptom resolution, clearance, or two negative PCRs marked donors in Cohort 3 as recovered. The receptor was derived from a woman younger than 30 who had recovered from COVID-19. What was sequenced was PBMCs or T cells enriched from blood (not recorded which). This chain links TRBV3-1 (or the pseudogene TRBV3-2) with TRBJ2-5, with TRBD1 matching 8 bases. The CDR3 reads CASSPSGTGSTQYF. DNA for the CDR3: TGTGCCAGCAGCCCATCCGGGACAGGATCCACCCAGTACTTC.